This TCR beta chain was obtained from a study of memory CD4+ T cells and cytomegalovirus serostatus (dated by TCRdb to the late 2010s). Background on the whole study: A total of about 35 healthy Belgian adults, of whom 9 were CMV seropositive and about 24 were CMV seronegative, were included in the cohort. The study sequenced CD4+ memory TCRbeta repertoires of a Belgian cohort with known cytomegalovirus serostatus to replicate a published TCR-based CMV serostatus classifier. What the study reported, not specific to this receptor: CMV serostatus prediction reached a median bootstrapped AUC of 0.95 with the original framework and 0.75 to 0.92 with a US-trained random forest. A median bootstrapped AUC of around 0.95 with a 95% CI of 0.76-1.00 was achieved on the Belgian cohort by the original-framework classifier. Results were interpreted as suggesting that the CMV-associated TCR signature is largely present in the CD4+ memory repertoire. Among the 150 to 200 previously reported CMV-associated TCRbeta sequences, approximately 67 showed up in the CD4+ memory repertoires, with each one found in between one and five individuals. Only CD4+CD45RO+ memory cells were sequenced, in contrast to the original study, in which naive and memory CD4+ and CD8+ populations were covered.

The germline V gene encodes CDR1 SGHTA and CDR2 FQGNSA. The CDR3 numbers 15 residues from cysteine through phenylalanine. The only DNA kept is the CDR3, 45 bases in frame from the first base. V is reduced by 5 bases and J by 1 base, leaving a spacing of 14 bases between them. The Quick-DNA Microprep Kit was used to extract genomic DNA from the sorted cells. TCRbeta DNA was amplified with the immunoSEQ hsTCRbeta kit following the manufacturer's protocol. TCRbeta libraries were sequenced on an Illumina MiSeq instrument. Per the authors' processing: Once out-of-frame sequences had been removed, a few million distinct TCRbeta sequences were left, which works out to an average of roughly 64,000 per individual. Each individual was scored by the count of around 160 previously reported CMV-associated TCRbeta sequences and the total productive distinct TCRbeta count. A beta-binomial model was reimplemented in Python, and scikit-learn random forests with default parameters were trained on US cohort data. On the Belgian cohort, classifier performance was reported as the median AUC, along with percentile confidence intervals, across 10,000 bootstrap iterations. TCRdb stores this immuneACCESS table with in-frame sequences only. Part of the clones is absent; in the studies checked, under half of the shortfall reflects unresolved V genes, and no reason is known for the rest. V and J calls and clone size are as listed in that table; D and trimming were resolved from the DNA. The sample contains about 67,000 clones, 76% of them found a single time. The ten largest account for about 4.5% of the sample.

A note on this clone: Its antigen is still unknown. The input lacks base qualities; no much larger clone sits a single base away.

Single viable CD3+CD4+CD8-CD45RO+ cells were sorted as memory CD4+ T cells on a FACSAria II. CMV serostatus was determined using a Roche Elecsys assay that detects serum IgG against CMV pp150, pp28, p38 and p52. After thawing, total CD4+ T cells were enriched by positive selection with CD4 magnetic microbeads. Samples originated from another study that specifically interrogated the CD4+ T cell memory repertoire. Peripheral blood mononuclear cells were isolated and cryopreserved according to standard operating procedures, and serum was kept at -80 degrees C. The staining relied on CD3-PerCP (BW264/56), CD4-APC (RPA-T4), CD45RO-PE (UCHT1) and CD8-Pacific Orange (3B5) antibodies, and Sytox blue was used to exclude non-viable cells.

The sequencing sample was made of memory CD4+ T cells from blood. This clonotype was obtained from an adult in good health and CMV-seropositive. The chain couples TRBV7-2 to TRBJ1-1; 5 matching bases give a weak D call of TRBD1. The CDR3 loop reads CASSTGPTRNTEAFF. The DNA sequence is as follows: TGTGCCAGCAGCACGGGACCCACAAGGAACACTGAAGCTTTCTTT.